This TCR beta chain was retrieved from a study of blood T cell repertoires in COVID-19. The germline V and J ends were trimmed by 4 bases and 2 bases, with 12 bases remaining between them. Germline V gene data show CDR1 as MNHEY and CDR2 as SVGAGI. This CDR3 spans 16 amino acids. The table came from immunoSEQ multiplex PCR; TCRdb's copy has only in-frame clones and leaves some out. Of 150,000 to 200,000 clones listed, around four fifths were seen once; the top ten hold roughly 15%. This chain joins TRBV6-5 and TRBJ2-6; D is possibly TRBD1 (5 bases). The source is a woman in her seventies with COVID-19, enrolled during active disease. The specimen sequenced was peripheral blood. The CDR3 DNA reads as TGTGCCAGCAGTTCTGGACACTTCGCTGGGGCCAACGTCCTGACTTTC. Amino acids: CASSSGHFAGANVLTF.